Sequencing of this T cell receptor beta chain was carried out in a study of blood T cells in healthy people across ages. Study-wide background: Capture via template switching afforded approximately one barcoded beta molecule per two T cells.

Every sample yielded at least 7 million isolated PBMCs. Primers used in a second PCR of about 6 to 11 cycles were a sample-barcoded 5' primer and a J-beta primer mix. A single record per CDR3 protein comes from TCRdb applying MiXCR to the 5' RACE reads. The sample has 1.6 million or so distinct CDR3 sequences, around 36% seen once. Turning to this clonotype: The germline gene is not matched at one end of the junction; a read error may be the cause.

This CDR3 has 15 residues. Sample: blood. This chain uses TRBV12-3 or TRBV12-4 with TRBJ2-3; 9 nucleotides line up with TRBD2. This sequence originates from a woman between 25 and 40 years old in good health. The CDR3 sequence: CVSSRAGGGADTQYF. DNA of the CDR3: TGTGTCAGCAGTCGAGCGGGAGGTGGGGCAGATACGCAGTATTTT.